Listed below are T cell receptor beta chains from one sample, sequenced in a study of cytomegalovirus exposure and HLA in healthy donors. Only in-frame clones appear in the TCRdb table, and some are missing; sequencing was by immunoSEQ multiplex PCR. The sample shows 150,000 to 200,000 clones, approximately 86% of them seen only once. The sample comprised PBMCs. The receptors were sampled from a woman under 30 in good health and CMV-seronegative. Both conserved end residues are part of each CDR3. A D gene is named only where the DNA matches it firmly. Clone sizes are given selectively: once, few, many, or a class where the clone is expanded.

d_gene: TRBD1; v_gene: TRBV18; j_gene: TRBJ1-1; abundance: once; CDR3nt: TGTGCCAGCTCTCCCGGGACAGGGAGGGTGTTGAACACTGAAGCTTTCTTT; CDR3aa: CASSPGTGRVLNTEAFF
d_gene: -; v_gene: TRBV5-1; j_gene: TRBJ2-2; abundance: -; CDR3nt: TGCGCCAGCATACCAGGCCCATCGATCACCGGGGAGCTGTTTTTT; CDR3aa: CASIPGPSITGELFF
d_gene: -; v_gene: TRBV5-1; j_gene: TRBJ2-3; abundance: -; CDR3nt: TGCGCCAGCAGCTTATTCTTGAGCACAGATACGCAGTATTTT; CDR3aa: CASSLFLSTDTQYF
d_gene: TRBD1; v_gene: TRBV6-1; j_gene: TRBJ1-1; abundance: -; CDR3nt: TGTGCCAGCAGTGTACAGGGGGGCACTGAAGCTTTCTTT; CDR3aa: CASSVQGGTEAFF
d_gene: TRBD1; v_gene: TRBV2; j_gene: TRBJ2-2; abundance: -; CDR3nt: TGTGCCAGCTCGGGGACAGGGGTTTTAGGGACCGGGGAGCTGTTTTTT; CDR3aa: CASSGTGVLGTGELFF
d_gene: -; v_gene: TRBV28; j_gene: TRBJ2-7; abundance: -; CDR3nt: TGTGCCAGCAGTACACAGGGCTTCGAGCAGTACTTC; CDR3aa: CASSTQGFEQYF
d_gene: TRBD2; v_gene: TRBV7-2; j_gene: TRBJ2-1; abundance: -; CDR3nt: TGTGCCAGCAGCTTGTATGCGGGGGCCTACAATGAGCAGTTCTTC; CDR3aa: CASSLYAGAYNEQFF
d_gene: -; v_gene: TRBV2; j_gene: TRBJ2-1; abundance: -; CDR3nt: TGTGCCAGCAGTTTACAGGGCACTAGAAACTACAATGAGCAGTTCTTC; CDR3aa: CASSLQGTRNYNEQFF
d_gene: TRBD2; v_gene: TRBV9; j_gene: TRBJ2-1; abundance: -; CDR3nt: TGTGCCAGCAGCCCCCCAGCGGGGGTTTACAATGAGCAGTTCTTC; CDR3aa: CASSPPAGVYNEQFF
d_gene: -; v_gene: TRBV5-4; j_gene: TRBJ2-7; abundance: -; CDR3nt: TGTGCCAGCAGCTTGGGACAGTTGAGCTACGAGCAGTACTTC; CDR3aa: CASSLGQLSYEQYF
d_gene: TRBD1; v_gene: TRBV6-6; j_gene: TRBJ1-2; abundance: few; CDR3nt: TGTGCCAGCAGCCGCGGATCGAGGGACAGGGTAAATGGCTACACCTTC; CDR3aa: CASSRGSRDRVNGYTF
d_gene: -; v_gene: TRBV19; j_gene: TRBJ1-1; abundance: -; CDR3nt: TGTGCCAGTAGTATTGTCTTTAGGAACACTGAAGCTTTCTTT; CDR3aa: CASSIVFRNTEAFF
d_gene: TRBD2; v_gene: TRBV5-4; j_gene: TRBJ2-3; abundance: -; CDR3nt: TGTGCCAGCAGCTTGAGGGCTAGCGGGAGAGGAGATACGCAGTATTTT; CDR3aa: CASSLRASGRGDTQYF
d_gene: TRBD2; v_gene: TRBV4-2; j_gene: TRBJ2-1; abundance: -; CDR3nt: TGTGCCAGCAGCCAGGTAGCGGGGTCATCCTACAATGAGCAGTTCTTC; CDR3aa: CASSQVAGSSYNEQFF
d_gene: -; v_gene: TRBV4-2; j_gene: TRBJ1-2; abundance: -; CDR3nt: TGTGCCAGCAGCCAAGAGTCGGGGGGCTACACCTTC; CDR3aa: CASSQESGGYTF
d_gene: -; v_gene: TRBV28; j_gene: TRBJ1-2; abundance: -; CDR3nt: TGTGCCAGCAGTCCGTCGGAGGGTAGGGGCTACACCTTC; CDR3aa: CASSPSEGRGYTF
d_gene: -; v_gene: TRBV7-7; j_gene: TRBJ2-1; abundance: once; CDR3nt: TGTGCTAGCAGCATAGGGGGAGGATTCTACAATGAGCAGTTCTTC; CDR3aa: CASSIGGGFYNEQFF
d_gene: TRBD1; v_gene: TRBV15; j_gene: TRBJ1-2; abundance: once; CDR3nt: TGTGCCACCAGCAAGACCGACAGGGGCCTCAGCTATGGCTACACCTTC; CDR3aa: CATSKTDRGLSYGYTF
d_gene: -; v_gene: TRBV2; j_gene: TRBJ1-4; abundance: -; CDR3nt: TGTGCCAGCAGGTACAGCCCTAATGAAAAACTGTTTTTT; CDR3aa: CASRYSPNEKLFF
d_gene: TRBD2; v_gene: TRBV5-4; j_gene: TRBJ2-7; abundance: -; CDR3nt: TGTGCCAGCAGCTTGGGGACTAGCGGGAATTGGGAGCAGTACTTC; CDR3aa: CASSLGTSGNWEQYF